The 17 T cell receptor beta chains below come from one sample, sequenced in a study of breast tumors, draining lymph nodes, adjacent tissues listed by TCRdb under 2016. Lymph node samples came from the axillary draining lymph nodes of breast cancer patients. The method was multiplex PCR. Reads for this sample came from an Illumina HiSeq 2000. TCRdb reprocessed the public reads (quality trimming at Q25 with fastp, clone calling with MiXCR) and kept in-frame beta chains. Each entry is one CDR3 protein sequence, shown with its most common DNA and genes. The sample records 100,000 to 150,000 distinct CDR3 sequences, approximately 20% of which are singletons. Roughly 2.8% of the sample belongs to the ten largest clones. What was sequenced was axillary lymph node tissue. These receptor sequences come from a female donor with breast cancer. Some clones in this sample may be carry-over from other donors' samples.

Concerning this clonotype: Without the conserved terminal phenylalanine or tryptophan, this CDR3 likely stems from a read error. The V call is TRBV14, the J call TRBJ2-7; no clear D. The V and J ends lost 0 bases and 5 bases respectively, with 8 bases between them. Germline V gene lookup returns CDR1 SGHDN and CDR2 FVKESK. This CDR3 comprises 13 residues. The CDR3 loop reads CASSQDLEDEQYL. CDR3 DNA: TGTGCCAGCAGCCAAGATTTAGAGGACGAGCAGTACCTC.

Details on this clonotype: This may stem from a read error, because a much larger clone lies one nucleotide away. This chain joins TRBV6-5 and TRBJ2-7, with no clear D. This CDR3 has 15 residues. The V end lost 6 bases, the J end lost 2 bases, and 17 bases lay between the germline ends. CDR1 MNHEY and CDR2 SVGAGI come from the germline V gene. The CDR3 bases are TGTGCCAGCAGCCCAACAGCTATAAGCCCCTACGAGCAGTACTTC. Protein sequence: CASSPTAISPYEQYF.

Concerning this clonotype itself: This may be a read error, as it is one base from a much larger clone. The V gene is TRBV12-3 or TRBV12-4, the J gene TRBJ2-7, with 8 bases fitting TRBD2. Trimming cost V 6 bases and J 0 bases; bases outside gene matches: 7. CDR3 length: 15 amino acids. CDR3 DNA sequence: TGTGCCAGCAGCCCTTCTAGCGGGCCCTCCTACGAGCAGTACTTC. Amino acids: CASSPSSGPSYEQYF.

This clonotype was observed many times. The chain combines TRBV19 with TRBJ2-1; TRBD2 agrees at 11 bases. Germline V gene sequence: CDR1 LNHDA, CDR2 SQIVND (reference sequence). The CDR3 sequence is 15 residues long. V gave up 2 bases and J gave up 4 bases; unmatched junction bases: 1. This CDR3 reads CASSIWTSGYNEQFF. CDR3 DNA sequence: TGTGCCAGTAGTATATGGACTAGCGGGTACAATGAGCAGTTCTTC.

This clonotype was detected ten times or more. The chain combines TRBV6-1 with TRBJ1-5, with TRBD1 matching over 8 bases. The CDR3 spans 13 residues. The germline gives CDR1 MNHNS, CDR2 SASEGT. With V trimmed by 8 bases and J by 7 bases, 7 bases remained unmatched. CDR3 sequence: CASQGYRGQPQHF. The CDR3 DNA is TGTGCCAGCCAAGGCTACAGGGGGCAGCCCCAGCATTTT.

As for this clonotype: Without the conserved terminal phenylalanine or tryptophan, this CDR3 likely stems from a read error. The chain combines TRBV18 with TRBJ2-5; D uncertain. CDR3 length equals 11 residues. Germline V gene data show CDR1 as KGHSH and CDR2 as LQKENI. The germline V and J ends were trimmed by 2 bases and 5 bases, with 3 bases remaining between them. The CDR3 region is CASSPKETQYL. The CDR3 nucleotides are TGTGCCAGCTCACCAAAGGAGACCCAGTACCTC.

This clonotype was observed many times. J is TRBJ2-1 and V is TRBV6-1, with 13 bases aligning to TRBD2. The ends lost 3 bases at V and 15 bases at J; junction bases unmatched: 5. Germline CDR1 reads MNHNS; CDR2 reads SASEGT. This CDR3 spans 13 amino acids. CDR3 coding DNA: TGTGCCAGCAGTGACGGACTAGCGGGAGTTGGGTTCTTC. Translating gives CASSDGLAGVGFF.

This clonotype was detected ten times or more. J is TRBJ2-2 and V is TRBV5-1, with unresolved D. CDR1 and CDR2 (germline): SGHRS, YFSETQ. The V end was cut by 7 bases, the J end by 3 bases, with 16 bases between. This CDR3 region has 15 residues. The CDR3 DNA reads TGCGCCAGCGGCACGGGTCCACCATACACCGGGGAGCTGTTTTTT. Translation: CASGTGPPYTGELFF.

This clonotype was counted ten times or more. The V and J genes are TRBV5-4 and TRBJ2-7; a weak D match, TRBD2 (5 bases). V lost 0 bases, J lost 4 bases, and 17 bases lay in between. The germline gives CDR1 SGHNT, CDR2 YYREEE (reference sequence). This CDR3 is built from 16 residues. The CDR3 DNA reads TGTGCCAGCAGCTTGGAAGGGTCAGGAGGTGGATACGAGCAGTACTTC. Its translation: CASSLEGSGGGYEQYF.

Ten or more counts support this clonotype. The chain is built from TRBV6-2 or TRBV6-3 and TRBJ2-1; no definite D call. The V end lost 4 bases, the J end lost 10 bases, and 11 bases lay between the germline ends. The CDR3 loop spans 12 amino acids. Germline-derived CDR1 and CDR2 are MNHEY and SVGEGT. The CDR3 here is CASSSISFEQFF. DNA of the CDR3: TGTGCCAGCAGTTCAATTAGCTTCGAGCAGTTCTTC.

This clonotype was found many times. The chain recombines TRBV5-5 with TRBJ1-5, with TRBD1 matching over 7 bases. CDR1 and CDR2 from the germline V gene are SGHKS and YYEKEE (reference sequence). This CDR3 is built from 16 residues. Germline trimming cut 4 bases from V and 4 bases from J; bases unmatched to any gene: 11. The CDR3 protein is CASSLRGDSHNQPQHF. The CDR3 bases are TGTGCCAGCAGCCTGAGAGGGGACAGCCATAATCAGCCCCAGCATTTT.

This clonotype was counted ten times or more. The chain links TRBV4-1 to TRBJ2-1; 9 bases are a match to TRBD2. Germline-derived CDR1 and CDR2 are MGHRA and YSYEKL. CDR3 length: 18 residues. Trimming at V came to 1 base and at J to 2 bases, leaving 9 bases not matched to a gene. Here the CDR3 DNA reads TGCGCCAGCAGCCAAGTTTTGGGCGGGAGGGGGGCCTACAATGAGCAGTTCTTC. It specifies CASSQVLGGRGAYNEQFF.

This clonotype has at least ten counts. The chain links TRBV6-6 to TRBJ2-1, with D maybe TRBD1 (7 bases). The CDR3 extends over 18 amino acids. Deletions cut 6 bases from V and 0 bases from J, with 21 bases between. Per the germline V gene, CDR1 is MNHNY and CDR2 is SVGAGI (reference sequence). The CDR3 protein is CASSPTGRGASSYNEQFF. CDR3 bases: TGTGCCAGCAGCCCGACAGGGCGCGGGGCAAGCTCCTACAATGAGCAGTTCTTC.

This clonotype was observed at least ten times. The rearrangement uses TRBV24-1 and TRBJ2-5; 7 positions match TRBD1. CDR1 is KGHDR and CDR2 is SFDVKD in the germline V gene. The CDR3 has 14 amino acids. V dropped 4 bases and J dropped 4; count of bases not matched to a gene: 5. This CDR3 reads CATSDRTGTETQYF. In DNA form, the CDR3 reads TGTGCCACCAGTGACCGGACAGGAACAGAGACCCAGTACTTC.

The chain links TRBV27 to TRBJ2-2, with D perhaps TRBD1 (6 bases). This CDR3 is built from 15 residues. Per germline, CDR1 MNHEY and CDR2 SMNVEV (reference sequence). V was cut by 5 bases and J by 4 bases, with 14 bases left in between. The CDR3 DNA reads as TGTGCCAGCAGTCAGGGGATAACGAGCACCGGGGAGCTGTTTTTT. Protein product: CASSQGITSTGELFF.

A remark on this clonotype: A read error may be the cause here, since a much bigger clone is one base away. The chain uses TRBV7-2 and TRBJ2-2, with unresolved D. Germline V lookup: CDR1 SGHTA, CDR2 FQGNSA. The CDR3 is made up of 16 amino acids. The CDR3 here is CANSLPPSAASGELFF. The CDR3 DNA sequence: TGTGCCAACAGCTTGCCCCCGAGCGCCGCTTCCGGGGAGCTGTTTTTT.

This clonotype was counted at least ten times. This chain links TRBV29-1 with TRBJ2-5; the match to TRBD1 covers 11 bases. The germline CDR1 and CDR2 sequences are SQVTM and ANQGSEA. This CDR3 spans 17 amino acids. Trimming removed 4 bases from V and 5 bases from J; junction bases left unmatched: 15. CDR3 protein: CSVAGEVGQGAYETQYF. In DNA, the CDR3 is TGCAGCGTTGCCGGGGAGGTAGGACAGGGGGCTTATGAGACCCAGTACTTC. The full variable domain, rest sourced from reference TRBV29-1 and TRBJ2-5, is SAVISQKPSRDICQRGTSLTIQCQVDSQVTMMFWYRQQPGQSLTLIATANQGSEATYESGFVIDKFPISRPNLTFSTLTVSNMSPEDSSIYLCSVAGEVGQGAYETQYFGPGTRLLVL.